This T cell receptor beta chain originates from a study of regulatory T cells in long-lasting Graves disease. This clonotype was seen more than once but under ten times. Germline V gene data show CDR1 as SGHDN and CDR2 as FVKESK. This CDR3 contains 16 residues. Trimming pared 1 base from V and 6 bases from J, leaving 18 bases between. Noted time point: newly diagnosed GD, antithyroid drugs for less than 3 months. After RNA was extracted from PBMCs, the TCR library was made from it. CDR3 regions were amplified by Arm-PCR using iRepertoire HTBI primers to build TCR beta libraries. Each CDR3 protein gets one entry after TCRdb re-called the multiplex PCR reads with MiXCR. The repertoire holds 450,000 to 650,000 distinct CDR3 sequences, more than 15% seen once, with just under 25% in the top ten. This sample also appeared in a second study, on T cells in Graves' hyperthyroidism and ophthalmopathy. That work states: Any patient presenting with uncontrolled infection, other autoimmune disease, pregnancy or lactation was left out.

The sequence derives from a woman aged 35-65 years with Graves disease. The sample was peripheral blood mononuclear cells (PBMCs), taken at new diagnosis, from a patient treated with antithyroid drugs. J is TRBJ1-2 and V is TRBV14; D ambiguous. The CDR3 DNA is TGTGCCAGCAGCCAAGTAGCCACGGCGAGTACACATGGCTACACCTTC. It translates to CASSQVATASTHGYTF.